This T cell receptor (beta chain) came from a study of regulatory T cells in long-lasting Graves disease (dated by TCRdb to 2020 to 2023). A note on the overall study: Persistent Graves' disease was defined as antithyroid drug treatment for over 5 years with persistently positive TSH receptor autoantibodies. A total of 33 samples were covered by TCR sequencing, comprising approximately 13 persistent and around 20 newly diagnosed Graves' disease patients. The study was conducted in China and was registered as a clinical trial. Persistent Graves' disease patients in the clinical cohort had taken antithyroid drugs for about 10.3 years on average. Patients with persistent Graves' disease were compared with patients with newly diagnosed Graves' disease using TCR sequencing and RNA sequencing of peripheral blood.

Concerning this clonotype: Its antigen is still unknown. No base qualities exist here, and no much larger clone lies one base off it.

The germline V and J ends show losses of 5 bases and 0 bases respectively, and no gene match explains 7 bases of the junction. The germline V gene gives CDR1 as SGHTA and CDR2 as FQGNSA. Including the terminal cysteine and phenylalanine, the CDR3 comprises 17 residues. The read is trimmed to its CDR3 DNA, 51 bases read in frame from base 1. In the paper's terms, the time point label means: persistent/refractory GD, antithyroid drugs over 5 years with positive TRAb. For both TCR sequencing and RNA sequencing, RNA was extracted from PBMCs using TRIzol. The diagnosis of Graves' disease followed American Thyroid Association guidelines. Patients were recruited from an endocrinology department in Xi'an, China. Each patient gave 7 to 9.5 milliliters of peripheral blood, collected in an EDTA anticoagulant tube. Ficoll Paque Plus density gradient separation was used to isolate PBMCs, and no further T cell sorting was performed. An Agilent 2100 Bioanalyzer and agarose gel were used to check RNA quality, while a NanoDrop 2000 measured RNA concentration.

The library was built by means of multiplex PCR. Sequencing was carried out with an Illumina HiSeq 4000. CDR3 regions were amplified by Arm-PCR with iRepertoire HTBI primers to construct TCR beta libraries. Gel purification was performed on PCR products prior to sequencing. As for the authors' bioinformatics: Across samples, some 62 TRBV and 13 to 15 TRBJ segments were identified and used for gene usage analysis of CDR3 amino acid clonotypes. COPE and FqMerger were used to merge filtered high-quality paired reads into contigs. BLAST was used to align contigs to the IMGT TRBV, TRBD and TRBJ reference genes, and CDR3 was defined following IMGT. Clonotypes above 0.1% frequency were classified as highly expanded clones. Shannon entropy was used to measure repertoire diversity, and the Gini coefficient was used to measure V-J evenness. A clonotype found in more than one individual was treated as public. TCRdb trimmed the raw reads at Q25, called clones with MiXCR and kept productive beta chains. A single entry per CDR3 protein holds the most common genes and DNA from its merged rows. TCRdb, not the original authors, processed these V and J calls. Across this sample there are 700,000 or so distinct CDR3 sequences, with around 30% seen only once. In total, the top ten clones hold around 42% of the sample.

General findings and caveats noted by the study authors: Because the primary lesion, thyroid tissue, could not be accessed, the study looked at peripheral blood alone. Persistent Graves' disease patients showed lower TCR Shannon entropy and fewer highly expanded clones than newly diagnosed patients, suggesting clonal expansion. Only the TCR beta chain was sequenced and analyzed. Persistent disease showed preferential use of TRBV28, TRBJ1-2 and TRBJ2-5, whereas newly diagnosed disease favored TRBV20-1 and TRBJ2-1. Persistent patients shared more public clonotypes among themselves (around 3,000) than newly diagnosed patients did (nearly 1,000). As a limitation, the authors acknowledged that the small sample size may reduce accuracy.

The chain employs TRBV7-2 and TRBJ2-4, with 10 bases aligning to TRBD1. The source is a female donor with Graves disease. The sample consisted of peripheral blood mononuclear cells (PBMCs), taken when the disease was refractory, from a patient treated with antithyroid drugs. Read as DNA, the sequence is TGTGCCAGCAGCGTATCCGGGACAGGGGTAGCCAAAAACATTCAGTACTTC. It is translated as CASSVSGTGVAKNIQYF.